These 29 T cell receptor delta chains originate from one sample sequenced in a study of γδ T cells in repeated Plasmodium falciparum infection. With CATT, TCRdb re-called clones from the multiplex PCR reads. The repertoire holds approximately 53,000 delta-chain clones, with over 1.5% as singletons. Vgamma9/Vdelta2+ and Vdelta2-negative gammadelta T cells were flow-sorted from PBMC for bulk sequencing. Sequences were obtained from gamma-delta T cells from blood. These receptors were collected from a pool of human donors (malaria-infected and uninfected, not separated).

This clone came up many times. The J gene is TRDJ1, the V gene TRDV1, with 12 bases fitting TRDD3. TCRdb carries no J gene annotation; the J gene was assigned here by matching the DNA with germline. Germline V CDR1 and CDR2: TSWWSYY, QGS. V trimming: 0 bases; J trimming: 4 bases; junction bases outside the gene matches: 18. The CDR3 consists of 21 residues. The CDR3 region has the DNA TGTGCTCTTGGGGAACTACCTACCCGTACTGGGGGATACCGCATGGGCGATAAACTCATCTTT. Encoded protein: CALGELPTRTGGYRMGDKLIF.

This clone has ten or more counts. A read error likely explains why the TCRdb protein, taken from a much larger clone, differs from this DNA's translation at residue 7; the protein shown is translated from the DNA. The same CDR3 can be traced to other DNA sequences in this sample. The rearrangement joins TRDV1 to TRDJ2, with D possibly TRDD3 on 5 matching bases. The CDR3 totals 15 residues. CDR1 and CDR2 (germline): TSWWSYY, QGS. The CDR3 loop is CALGVPLRIAAQLFF. CDR3 nucleotides: TGTGCTCTTGGGGTCCCGCTCCGGATAGCAGCACAACTCTTCTTC.

The chain couples TRDV1 to TRDJ1, with D hard to call. Here the J gene came from matching the DNA to germline, since TCRdb omits it. The V end lost 3 bases, the J end lost 1 base, and 9 bases lay between the germline ends. The CDR3 sequence is 14 residues long. CDR1 is TSWWSYY, CDR2 QGS, per germline. The CDR3 region is CALGDCPSTDKLIF. CDR3 bases: TGTGCTCTTGGGGATTGCCCGAGCACCGATAAACTCATCTTT.

On this clone: TCRdb shows a much larger clone's protein in place of this DNA's translation, and the two differ at residue 6, likely through a read error; the protein shown is translated from the DNA. J is TRDJ1 and V is TRDV1; 13 nucleotides line up with TRDD3. CDR3 length: 26 amino acids. The V and J ends lost 2 bases and 6 bases, in that order; junction bases with no gene match: 36. Germline V lookup: CDR1 TSWWSYY, CDR2 QGS. The CDR3 loop is CALGETNQTPILGDTGTLLKVHKLIF. The CDR3 DNA follows: TGTGCTCTTGGGGAAACGAACCAAACACCCATACTGGGGGATACGGGAACCCTATTAAAAGTTCATAAACTCATCTTT.

This clone was counted at least ten times. The protein in TCRdb stems from a much larger clone and differs at residue 7 from this DNA's translation, likely a read error; here the protein is translated from the DNA. V usage is TRDV1 and J usage is TRDJ1; D remains unclear. This CDR3 contains 19 residues. The germline V and J ends were trimmed by 0 bases and 0 bases, with 20 bases remaining between them. Looked up from germline, CDR1 is TSWWSYY and CDR2 is QGS. The CDR3 protein is CALGELEVTTVRYTDKLIF. Here the CDR3 DNA reads TGTGCTCTTGGGGAACTAGAGGTGACTACTGTTCGGTACACCGATAAACTCATCTTT.

As for this clone: A read error likely explains why the TCRdb protein, taken from a much larger clone, differs from this DNA's translation at residue 9; the protein shown is translated from the DNA. This chain connects TRDV2 to TRDJ3, with 10 bases matching TRDD3. The germline CDR1 and CDR2 sequences are GEAIGNYY and EKD. The V and J ends lost 3 bases and 1 base, in that order; junction bases with no gene match: 11. This CDR3 has 20 residues. The DNA of the CDR3 is TGTGCCTGTGACTCCTACTGGGGGATGCTCCCGTCCTGGGACACCCGACAGATGTTTTTC. Translating it yields CACDSYWGMLPSWDTRQMFF.

On this clone: Given a far larger clone just one base away, this is likely a sequencing read error. The sample has other DNA sequences that encode this CDR3 too. J is TRDJ1 and V is TRDV1; D is perhaps TRDD2 (6 bases). The germline V gene encodes CDR1 TSWWSYY and CDR2 QGS. CDR3 length: 25 residues. The CDR3 nucleotides read TGTGCTCTTGGGGAACGGGGTCCTACCCACAACCCTGTCAGGCGGGATTTGAAGTACACCGACAAACTCATCTTT. This translates into CALGERGPTHNPVRRDLKYTDKLIF.

This clone has at least ten counts. Possible read error: a much larger clone is one base away. This sample includes further DNA sequences coding for the same CDR3. V usage is TRDV1 and J usage is TRDJ1; tentatively, D is TRDD3 (6 bases). The length of the CDR3 is 14 residues. The germline CDR1 and CDR2 sequences are TSWWSYY and QGS. The CDR3: CALEIPWGSGKLIF. The CDR3 DNA reads as TGTGCACTTGAGATTCCTTGGGGATCGGGTAAACTCATCTTT.

A remark on this clone: A far larger clone is only one base removed, so a read error is likely. The sample holds other DNA sequences that translate to the same CDR3. V gene TRDV1 combines with J gene TRDJ1; possible D gene TRDD3, 5 bases. This CDR3 comprises 13 residues. Germline CDR1 is TSWWSYY and CDR2 is QGS. CDR3 nucleotide sequence: TGTGCTCTAGGGGAACCCCCCAGCGATAAACTCATCTTT. Translating gives CALGEPPSDKLIF.

This clone was recorded a few times. TCRdb's protein for this DNA is that of a much larger clone and differs from the translation at residue 2, likely a read error; the protein shown is the DNA translation. V gene TRDV2 combines with J gene TRDJ1; TRDD3 matches at 12 bases. This CDR3 contains 19 residues. Per germline, CDR1 GEAIGNYY and CDR2 EKD. CDR3 loop: CSCDTGYWGIPQYTDKLIF. The CDR3 DNA reads TGTTCCTGTGACACGGGGTACTGGGGGATACCCCAGTACACCGATAAACTCATCTTT.

This clone was recorded at least ten times. The same CDR3 also results from other DNA sequences found in this sample. V is TRDV1 and J is TRDJ1, with TRDD2 matching 9 bases. V was clipped by 4 bases and J by 5 bases; unmatched bases: 26. Germline CDR1 reads TSWWSYY; CDR2 reads QGS. CDR3 length equals 21 residues. The CDR3: CALGAHDLPTFWGAQTDKLIF. The CDR3 region has the DNA TGTGCTCTTGGGGCACACGACCTTCCTACGTTCTGGGGGGCTCAGACTGATAAACTCATCTTT.

The sample holds a few counts of this clone. TCRdb's protein for this DNA is that of a much larger clone and differs from the translation at residue 18, likely a read error; the protein shown is the DNA translation. The chain employs TRDV1 and TRDJ1; 11 bases agree with TRDD3. No J gene is reported in TCRdb; it was inferred here by comparing the DNA with germline. In germline, CDR1 is TSWWSYY, CDR2 QGS. The CDR3 sequence is 21 residues long. V lost 4 bases to trimming and J lost 9 bases; unmatched junction nucleotides: 28. Written as DNA, the CDR3 is TGTGCTCTTGGGGTTCCTTCCTACGGGATATGGGGGATACGCCCAGGGGTTGAACTCATCTTT. Its translation is CALGVPSYGIWGIRPGVELIF.

This clone was seen repeatedly, ten times or more. Here the CDR3 DNA reads TGTGCTCTTGGGGACCCAATGATACTACTACCCAAAAGTGGACTAGGGTACTTCCTCCCCGATAAACTCATCTTT. It encodes CALGDPMILLPKSGLGYFLPDKLIF. V gene TRDV1 combines with J gene TRDJ1, with D possibly TRDD2 on 6 matching bases. Trimming removed 3 bases at V and 3 bases at J, with 44 bases between. Germline V gene sequence: CDR1 TSWWSYY, CDR2 QGS. CDR3 length equals 25 residues.

This clone was counted ten times or more. With only one base between it and a far larger clone, this is likely a read error. Distinct nucleotide sequences in the sample also encode this CDR3. The chain joins TRDV2 to TRDJ1; D is ambiguous. Assignment of the J gene here rests on matching the DNA to germline, because TCRdb gives none. V was trimmed by 3 bases and J by 3 bases, leaving 22 bases between them. Germline CDR1 and CDR2: GEAIGNYY and EKD. The CDR3 length is 17 residues. CDR3 residues: CACDRVPGVGSPDKLIF. CDR3 coding DNA: TGTGCCTGTGACCGGGTTCCCGGGGTGGGTTCCCCCGATAAACTCATCTTT.

This clone was detected only a few times. The protein given by TCRdb reflects a much larger clone and differs at residue 11 from this DNA's translation, likely from a read error; the protein shown is the DNA's translation. V is TRDV1 and J is TRDJ1, with 9 bases that match TRDD3. The CDR3 consists of 21 residues. J was trimmed by 0 bases and V by 7 bases; bases with no gene match: 24. In germline, CDR1 is TSWWSYY, CDR2 QGS. This chain's CDR3 is CALVVTITGGPQHTYTDKLIF. For the CDR3, the DNA is TGTGCTCTTGTGGTTACCATTACTGGGGGACCCCAGCACACGTACACCGATAAACTCATCTTT.

The table lists this clone with many counts. This sequence is one base from a far larger clone and is likely a read error. Other DNA sequences from this sample encode an identical CDR3 as well. The gene calls are TRDV1 and TRDJ1; TRDD3 aligns across 9 bases. The CDR3 spans 21 residues. Germline-derived CDR1 and CDR2 are TSWWSYY and QGS. CDR3 amino acids: CALGELIPLGRCTGGPDKLIF. The CDR3 region has the DNA TGCGCTCTTGGGGAACTCATCCCTTTGGGACGCTGTACTGGGGGACCAGATAAACTCATCTTT.

Only a few counts were recorded for this clone. A read error likely explains why the TCRdb protein, taken from a much larger clone, differs from this DNA's translation at residue 8; the protein shown is translated from the DNA. The chain is built from TRDV1 and TRDJ1, with TRDD3 as a possible D gene (6 bases). No J gene is reported in TCRdb; it was inferred here by comparing the DNA with germline. The CDR3 contains 19 residues. V was shortened by 7 bases and J by 8 bases, with 35 bases between the two germline ends. CDR1 is TSWWSYY, CDR2 QGS, per germline. The CDR3 reads CALVELPGLGLLNYLKLIF. The CDR3 region has the DNA TGTGCTCTTGTGGAGCTGCCGGGGCTGGGGTTACTAAACTACCTGAAACTCATCTTT.

This clone came up many times. For this DNA, TCRdb reports the protein of a much larger clone, which diverges at residue 8, most likely from a read error; the protein presented here is translated directly from the DNA. The gene calls are TRDV1 and TRDJ1; D unclear. V was pared by 1 base and J by 7 bases, with 7 bases between. This CDR3 has 12 amino acids. Germline V lookup: CDR1 TSWWSYY, CDR2 QGS. The CDR3 here is CALGEPARKLIF. As DNA, the CDR3 is TGTGCTCTTGGGGAACCAGCGCGTAAACTCATCTTT.

This clone was recorded a few times. This likely stems from a read error, as it lies one base from a far larger clone. Within the sample, other DNA sequences also encode this same CDR3. The CDR3 sequence is CALGAPPQYWGRTDKLIF. The DNA for the CDR3 is TGTGCCCTTGGCGCCCCTCCTCAGTACTGGGGACGCACCGATAAACTCATCTTT. This chain links TRDV1 with TRDJ1; 7 bases agree with TRDD3. Germline V gives CDR1 TSWWSYY, CDR2 QGS. The CDR3 length is 18 residues.

Of note for this clone: With only one base between it and a far larger clone, this is likely a read error. Other nucleotide sequences from this sample produce the same CDR3. The chain employs TRAV38-2/DV8 and TRDJ1; 7 nucleotides align to TRDD2. The J gene was not available in TCRdb and was assigned here by matching the DNA to germline segments. The CDR3 sequence is 22 residues long. V shed 1 base, J shed 2 bases, and the junction held 26 bases outside the gene matches. Germline CDR1 is TSESDYY and CDR2 is QEAYKQQN. The CDR3 region has the DNA TGTGCTTATAGGAGCCGAATTTCCTACCCGTATTGGGGCCTTAAATGGACCGATAAACTCATCTTT. Translating it yields CAYRSRISYPYWGLKWTDKLIF.

This clone was observed many times. TCRdb records a much larger clone's protein for this DNA, with a difference at residue 12 that likely arises from a read error; the protein given is the translation of the DNA. The V and J genes are TRDV1 and TRDJ1; 7 nucleotides line up with TRDD3. This CDR3 spans 17 amino acids. Germline lookup yields CDR1 TSWWSYY and CDR2 QGS. The CDR3 loop is CALGDRGGIQKADKLTF. The CDR3 DNA sequence: TGTGCTCTTGGCGACCGAGGAGGGATACAAAAGGCCGATAAACTCACCTTT.

With regard to this clone: This DNA's translation and the protein TCRdb lists, from a much larger clone, do not match at residue 5, likely due to a read error; the protein shown is translated from the DNA. The chain has TRDV2 and TRDJ1; 13 nucleotides agree with TRDD3. Here the J gene came from matching the DNA to germline, since TCRdb omits it. The CDR3 consists of 18 residues. The V gene's germline CDR1 is GEAIGNYY and CDR2 EKD. Losses at the gene ends were 4 bases for V and 1 base for J; bases not matched to a gene: 11. CDR3 region: CACDTVLGDTGVTDKLIF. The CDR3 bases are TGTGCCTGTGATACCGTACTGGGGGATACGGGGGTCACCGATAAACTCATCTTT.

This clone was detected a few times. TCRdb assigns this DNA the protein of a much larger clone, which departs from its translation at residue 15; this likely reflects a read error, and the protein shown comes from translating the DNA. J is TRDJ1 and V is TRDV1, with TRDD2 matching 8 bases. The J gene, absent from TCRdb, was called here by matching the DNA to germline. Per the germline V gene, CDR1 is TSWWSYY and CDR2 is QGS. Trimming removed 3 bases from V and 1 base from J; junction bases left unmatched: 22. CDR3 length: 21 amino acids. In nucleotides, the CDR3 is TGTGCTCTTGGGGACTCTTCCTACGGGAATGGGGTCATATGTATCACCGATAAACTCATCTTT. Translated: CALGDSSYGNGVICITDKLIF.

The V call is TRDV1, the J call TRDJ1, with 12 bases identical to TRDD3. The ends lost 5 bases at V and 2 bases at J; junction bases unmatched: 33. The CDR3 runs 25 residues. Per the germline V gene, CDR1 is TSWWSYY and CDR2 is QGS. DNA of the CDR3: TGTGCTCTTGGGCCATTCCAGAGGTCCTTTACTGGCCTTGTACTGGGGGATACCCTGACCGATAAACTCATCTTT. Protein sequence: CALGPFQRSFTGLVLGDTLTDKLIF.

In regard to this clone: It is likely a read error: a sequence one base away is far more abundant. The same CDR3 also results from other DNA sequences found in this sample. The chain couples TRDV1 to TRDJ1, with D possibly called TRDD2 or TRDD3 (5 bases each). Since TCRdb gives no J gene, matching the DNA to germline was used here to assign it. V was shortened by 0 bases and J by 0 bases, with 26 bases between the two germline ends. The CDR3 is 21 amino acids. The germline V gene has CDR1 TSWWSYY and CDR2 QGS. The CDR3: CALGELEEVPMPYWYTDKLIF. The CDR3 DNA reads TGTGCTCTTGGGGAACTAGAAGAAGTGCCCATGCCCTACTGGTACACCGATAAACTCATCTTT.

On this clone: The TCRdb record carries a much larger clone's protein, which differs from this DNA's translation at residue 18; a read error is the likely cause, and the protein listed here is the DNA translation. V gene TRDV3 combines with J gene TRDJ1; 8 positions agree with TRDD2. TCRdb records no J gene; here it was assigned by comparing the DNA to germline. Per the germline V gene, CDR1 is TVYSNPD and CDR2 is GDNSRS (reference sequence). Trimming cost V 3 bases and J 1 base; bases outside gene matches: 37. The CDR3 extends over 24 amino acids. CDR3 coding DNA: TGTGCCTTCACAGCTCTAAGGCCTTCCTATATACGTACCGGCATTGCTCGGTGCACCGATAAACTCATCTTT. This codes for CAFTALRPSYIRTGIARCTDKLIF.

Concerning this clone itself: This DNA's translation differs at residue 18 from TCRdb's protein, which comes from a much larger clone; a read error is likely, and the protein shown is translated from the DNA. This rearrangement joins TRDV1 to TRDJ1, with TRDD3 matching 8 bases. This CDR3 has 20 residues. Germline CDR1 is TSWWSYY and CDR2 is QGS. CDR3 region: CALGELSRGDTGGGTDKFIF. The CDR3, as DNA: TGTGCTCTTGGGGAACTTTCCCGTGGGGATACAGGGGGGGGCACCGATAAATTCATCTTT.

By its share, this clone is medium-sized (0.01 to 0.1%). Being one base from a much bigger clone, this may be a read error. Other DNA sequences in the sample encode the same CDR3. In DNA form, the CDR3 reads TGTGCTCTTGGGCTGCGGGACACCGATAAACTTATCTTT. This sequence encodes CALGLRDTDKLIF. The chain is built from TRDV1 and TRDJ1; the D is unclear. The CDR3 has 13 amino acids. In germline, CDR1 is TSWWSYY, CDR2 QGS.

On this clone itself: TCRdb has a much larger clone's protein, which differs at residue 5 from the translation of this DNA, likely because of a read error; what is shown is the protein translated from the DNA. The chain has TRDV1 and TRDJ1; D perhaps matches TRDD3 (5 bases). As TCRdb names no J gene, one was assigned here on the basis of a DNA match to germline. Germline CDR1 reads TSWWSYY; CDR2 reads QGS. V lost 4 bases and J lost 3, with 21 bases in between. The CDR3 totals 17 residues. This CDR3 is CALGGSNSGILSDKLIF. The CDR3 DNA reads as TGTGCTCTTGGGGGATCAAACTCTGGGATCCTTTCCGATAAACTCATCTTT.